This T cell receptor beta chain originates from a study of T cell responses to AZD1222 COVID-19 vaccine. This clone is classed as large. The antigen is unknown. CDR3 length equals 15 residues. Trimming removed 5 bases at V and 5 bases at J, with 13 bases between. The germline V gene encodes CDR1 MGHRA and CDR2 YSYEKL. General observations from the study: The donor group comprised mostly white British people and more females; the analysis possibly underestimated clonal diversity.

The repertoire was sequenced with immunoSEQ multiplex PCR; TCRdb's copy has only in-frame clones and lacks some. This table has 50,000 to 60,000 clones, over 70% appearing once. The sequence was collected from an adult who received the AZD1222 COVID-19 vaccine. The chain is built from TRBV4-1 and TRBJ1-6; unclear D gene. The material sequenced was peripheral blood, taken 28 days after the second AZD1222 dose. The CDR3 loop is CASSSQTADNSPLHF. CDR3 nucleotides: TGCGCCAGCAGCTCCCAGACGGCCGATAATTCACCCCTCCACTTT.